Detailed here is one TCR beta chain. Its antigen remains unknown. The sample originates from a study of T cell responses to AZD1222 COVID-19 vaccine. Clones were sequenced by immunoSEQ multiplex PCR, and TCRdb holds only the in-frame ones, with some missing. The profile covers under 150,000 clones, with approximately 83% appearing a single time and roughly 1.6% taken by the ten largest. Findings of the study overall: A rise in Spike-specific TCR breadth and depth followed two AZD1222 doses.

Trimming stripped 7 bases from V and 3 bases from J, with 13 bases between. The germline V gene has CDR1 GTSNPN and CDR2 SVGIG (reference sequence). The CDR3 is made up of 12 amino acids. The sequencing used peripheral blood, collected on day 0 of AZD1222 vaccination. This clonotype originated in an adult in good health. The V call is TRBV30, the J call TRBJ2-7; a possible D gene is TRBD2 (6 bases). The CDR3 sequence: CAYRTGVYEQYF. The CDR3 bases are TGTGCCTACCGGACGGGGGTCTACGAGCAGTACTTC.